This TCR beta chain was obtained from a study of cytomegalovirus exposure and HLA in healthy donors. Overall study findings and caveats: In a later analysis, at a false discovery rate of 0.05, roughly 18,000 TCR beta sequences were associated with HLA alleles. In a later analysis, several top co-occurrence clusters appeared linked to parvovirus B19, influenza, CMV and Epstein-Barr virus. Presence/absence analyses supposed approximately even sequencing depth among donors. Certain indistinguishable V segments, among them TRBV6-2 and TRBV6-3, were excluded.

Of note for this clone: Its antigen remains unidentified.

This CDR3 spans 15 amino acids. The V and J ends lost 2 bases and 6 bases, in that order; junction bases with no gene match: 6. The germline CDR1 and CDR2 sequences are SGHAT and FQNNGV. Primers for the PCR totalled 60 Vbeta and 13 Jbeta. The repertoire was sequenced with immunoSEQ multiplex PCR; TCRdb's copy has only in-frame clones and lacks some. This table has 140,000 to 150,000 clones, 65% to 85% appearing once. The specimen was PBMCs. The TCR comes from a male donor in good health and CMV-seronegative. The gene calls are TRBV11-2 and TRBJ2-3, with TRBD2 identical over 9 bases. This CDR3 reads CASSLKLAGLDTQYF. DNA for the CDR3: TGTGCCAGCAGCTTAAAACTAGCGGGTTTGGATACGCAGTATTTT.